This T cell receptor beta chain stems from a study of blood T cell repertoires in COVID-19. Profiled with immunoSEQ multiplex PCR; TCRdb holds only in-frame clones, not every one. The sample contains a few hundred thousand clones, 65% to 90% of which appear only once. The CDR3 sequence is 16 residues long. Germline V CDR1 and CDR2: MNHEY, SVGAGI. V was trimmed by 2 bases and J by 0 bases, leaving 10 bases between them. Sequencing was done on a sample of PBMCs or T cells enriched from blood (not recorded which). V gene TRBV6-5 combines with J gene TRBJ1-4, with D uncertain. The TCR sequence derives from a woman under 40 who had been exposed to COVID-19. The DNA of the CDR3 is TGTGCCAGCAGTTACGGGCAGGCCGCAACTAATGAAAAACTGTTTTTT. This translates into CASSYGQAATNEKLFF.